One and the same sample provided the 26 T cell receptor beta chains below, sequenced in a study of OX40 agonist ivuxolimab in advanced cancers. Some clones are missing from TCRdb's copy, which holds only in-frame ones; the method was immunoSEQ multiplex PCR. Of more than 50,000 clones in the sample, around 85% were seen once. The sequencing here drew on CD4+ or CD8+ T cells sorted from blood, taken in a trial of the OX40 agonist ivuxolimab. Receptors were obtained from an adult with an advanced solid tumor such as melanoma, head and neck, liver or kidney cancer.

This chain links TRBV2 with TRBJ1-3, with no clear D. The germline V and J ends were trimmed by 3 bases and 0 bases, with 9 bases remaining between them. The CDR3 contains 15 residues. CDR1 is SNHLY, CDR2 FYNNEI, per germline. The CDR3 protein is CASSDQAGSGNTIYF. In DNA, the CDR3 is TGTGCCAGCAGTGACCAGGCCGGCTCTGGAAACACCATATATTTT. The whole variable domain, filled in from reference TRBV2 and TRBJ1-3, reads EPEVTQTPSHQVTQMGQEVILRCVPISNHLYFYWYRQILGQKVEFLVSFYNNEISEKSEIFDDQFSVERPDGSNFTLKIRSTKLEDSAMYFCASSDQAGSGNTIYFGEGSWLTVV.

CDR3 loop: CASSRRRYTNEKLFF. The CDR3 DNA sequence: TGTGCCAGCAGCCGACGTCGGTATACTAATGAAAAACTGTTTTTT. The rearrangement joins TRBV6-5 to TRBJ1-4; D gene unclear. The CDR3 spans 15 residues. Trimming took 6 bases from V and 2 from J, leaving 13 bases between them. From germline, CDR1 is MNHEY and CDR2 SVGAGI.

In its sample, this clone was seen a few times. The rearrangement joins TRBV23-1 to TRBJ2-1, with TRBD2 as a possible D gene (6 bases). TRBV23-1 is an ORF, with its function uncertain. This CDR3 has 15 amino acids. V was shortened by 3 bases and J by 6 bases, with 15 bases between the two germline ends. The CDR3 bases are TGCGCCAGCAGTCACGAGCGGGTTTTCCCCAATGAGCAGTTCTTC. This translates into CASSHERVFPNEQFF.

V gene TRBV28 combines with J gene TRBJ2-4, with D possibly matching TRBD1 (6 bases). Trimming pared 10 bases from V and 5 bases from J, leaving 6 bases between. This CDR3 is built from 10 residues. Looked up from germline, CDR1 is MDHEN and CDR2 is SYDVKM. The CDR3 bases are TGTGCCACAGGGGAAAACATTCAGTACTTC. This gives the protein CATGENIQYF. Drawing the rest from reference TRBV28 and TRBJ2-4, the complete variable domain is DVKVTQSSRYLVKRTGEKVFLECVQDMDHENMFWYRQDPGLGLRLIYFSYDVKMKEKGDIPEGYSVSREKKERFSLILESASTNQTSMYLCATGENIQYFGAGTRLSVL.

The V gene is TRBV5-1, the J gene TRBJ1-1, with 7 bases aligning to TRBD1. J was trimmed by 7 bases and V by 3 bases; bases with no gene match: 6. Germline CDR1 SGHRS, CDR2 YFSETQ. This CDR3 comprises 13 residues. In nucleotides, the CDR3 is TGCGCCAGCAGCTCGGGACAGAGGTTTGAAGCTTTCTTT. Its translation is CASSSGQRFEAFF.

The rearrangement joins TRBV15 to TRBJ2-1; 9 bases agree with TRBD2. Germline CDR1 and CDR2: LNHNV and YYDKDF (reference sequence). V shed 11 bases, J shed 0 bases, and the junction held 8 bases outside the gene matches. CDR3 size: 15 residues. CDR3 residues: CASSGSGSSYNEQFF. Written as DNA, the CDR3 is TGTGCCTCCTCGGGTAGCGGGAGCTCCTACAATGAGCAGTTCTTC.

The J gene is TRBJ1-4, the V gene TRBV7-6; the match to TRBD1 covers 9 bases. Germline V gene data show CDR1 as SGHVS and CDR2 as FNYEAQ. V dropped 4 bases and J dropped 4; count of bases not matched to a gene: 7. The CDR3 has 16 amino acids. CDR3 DNA sequence: TGTGCCAGCAGCTCTCCGACAGGGGGTTATAATGAAAAACTGTTTTTT. This codes for CASSSPTGGYNEKLFF. Filled out from reference TRBV7-6 and TRBJ1-4, the complete variable domain reads GAGVSQSPRYKVTKRGQDVALRCDPISGHVSLYWYRQALGQGPEFLTYFNYEAQQDKSGLPNDRFSAERPEGSISTLTIQRTEQRDSAMYRCASSSPTGGYNEKLFFGSGTQLSVL.

V is TRBV6-5 and J is TRBJ1-1; D unresolved. Germline V gene lookup returns CDR1 MNHEY and CDR2 SVGAGI. CDR3 size: 15 residues. Trimming cost V 2 bases and J 1 base, with 11 bases left between them. The DNA for the CDR3 is TGTGCCAGCAGTTACAGTAGAGTCACGAACACTGAAGCTTTCTTT. Amino acid sequence: CASSYSRVTNTEAFF.

The V gene is TRBV2, the J gene TRBJ2-7; 8 bases are shared with TRBD1. With V trimmed by 6 bases and J by 2 bases, 3 bases remained unmatched. This CDR3 has 13 residues. CDR1 and CDR2 (germline): SNHLY, FYNNEI. CDR3 nucleotides: TGTGCCAGCAGAACGACAGGGGCCTACGAGCAGTACTTC. It specifies CASRTTGAYEQYF.

The chain has TRBV29-1 and TRBJ2-2; 9 nucleotides align to TRBD1. The CDR3 spans 14 residues. Trimming at V came to 3 bases and at J to 6 bases, leaving 5 bases not matched to a gene. The germline gives CDR1 SQVTM, CDR2 ANQGSEA. CDR3 in DNA: TGCAGCGTTGAGGGACAGGGAGGGGCCGGGGAGCTGTTTTTT. Amino acid sequence: CSVEGQGGAGELFF.

J is TRBJ1-6 and V is TRBV6-6; the D is unclear. V was trimmed by 7 bases and J by 3 bases, leaving 13 bases between them. The germline V gene encodes CDR1 MNHNY and CDR2 SVGAGI (reference sequence). This CDR3 contains 15 residues. The CDR3 is CASTPMGVYNSPLHF. The CDR3 DNA is TGTGCCAGCACCCCCATGGGAGTCTATAATTCACCCCTCCACTTT.

Only a few counts were recorded for this clone. V usage is TRBV11-2 and J usage is TRBJ1-2; tentative D call: TRBD1 (6 bases). V was trimmed by 5 bases and J by 5 bases, leaving 9 bases between them. The CDR3 covers 12 residues. Germline V gene data show CDR1 as SGHAT and CDR2 as FQNNGV. CDR3: CASSQQGYGYTF. The CDR3 bases are TGTGCCAGCAGCCAACAGGGATATGGCTACACCTTC.

J is TRBJ1-1 and V is TRBV30; D not resolved. The CDR3 consists of 11 residues. Germline-derived CDR1 and CDR2 are GTSNPN and SVGIG (reference sequence). The V end lost 3 bases, the J end lost 8 bases, and 10 bases lay between the germline ends. CDR3 protein: CAWRLVTEAFF. In nucleotides, the CDR3 is TGTGCCTGGAGGTTGGTGACAGAAGCTTTCTTT.

This clone showed up just once. The V gene is TRBV4-1, the J gene TRBJ1-3, with a possible D match to TRBD1 (5 bases). Germline V gene data show CDR1 as MGHRA and CDR2 as YSYEKL. Trimming removed 2 bases from V and 0 bases from J, with 8 bases in between. The CDR3 is made up of 15 amino acids. The CDR3 reads CASSQRDSSGNTIYF. CDR3 nucleotide sequence: TGCGCCAGCAGCCAAAGAGACAGCTCTGGAAACACCATATATTTT.

The CDR3 is CASSLTGNNGYTF. For the CDR3, the DNA is TGCGCCAGCAGCTTGACAGGGAATAATGGCTACACCTTC. This chain joins TRBV5-1 and TRBJ1-2; TRBD1 might be the D (6 bases). CDR1 is SGHRS and CDR2 is YFSETQ in the germline V gene. The CDR3 spans 13 residues. The V end lost 1 base, the J end lost 6 bases, and 10 bases lay between the germline ends.

The chain couples TRBV4-2 to TRBJ2-7; 10 positions agree with TRBD1. J gave up 4 bases and V 2 bases, and 2 bases lay outside the gene matches. Germline V CDR1 and CDR2: LGHNA, YNFKEQ. This CDR3 has 14 amino acids. The CDR3 nucleotides read TGTGCCAGCAGCCAACGGACAGGGGGATACGAGCAGTACTTC. Residues: CASSQRTGGYEQYF.

The CDR3 nucleotides are TGTGCCAGCAGCCAAGTAGTTCCCGGACTAGGACTTGGCGAAGAGACCCAGTACTTC. Amino acids: CASSQVVPGLGLGEETQYF. This chain uses TRBV4-2 with TRBJ2-5; 7 bases agree with TRBD2. The CDR3 is 19 amino acids. From germline, CDR1 is LGHNA and CDR2 YNFKEQ. J gave up 3 bases and V 1 base, and 17 bases lay outside the gene matches.

The chain recombines TRBV4-1 with TRBJ2-7; D is perhaps TRBD1 or TRBD2 (6 bases each). The CDR3 has 15 residues. V was shortened by 1 base and J by 0 bases, with 10 bases between the two germline ends. Germline loops: CDR1 MGHRA, CDR2 YSYEKL. This chain's CDR3 is CASSQGGGGSYEQYF. Here the CDR3 DNA reads TGCGCCAGCAGCCAAGGTGGAGGGGGCTCCTACGAGCAGTACTTC.

The CDR3 reads CASSPPRAGISPLHF. CDR3 sequence (DNA): TGTGCCAGCAGTCCTCCACGGGCGGGAATTTCACCCCTCCACTTT. This chain connects TRBV6-6 to TRBJ1-6; D uncertain. Germline V gene data show CDR1 as MNHNY and CDR2 as SVGAGI (reference sequence). Trimming removed 5 bases from V and 9 bases from J, with 17 bases in between. The CDR3 sequence is 15 residues long.

A single count supports this clone. This sequence joins TRBV2 and TRBJ1-2; 7 bases match TRBD1. CDR1 is SNHLY and CDR2 is FYNNEI in the germline V gene. Trimming took 3 bases from V and 6 from J; bases not matched to a gene: 10. This CDR3 is built from 15 residues. CDR3 in DNA: TGTGCCAGCAGTGATACCCGGGGACAGCTCGATGGCTACACCTTC. Its translation: CASSDTRGQLDGYTF.

This chain joins TRBV7-2 and TRBJ2-7; 8 nucleotides agree with TRBD2. Germline CDR1 SGHTA, CDR2 FQGNSA. CDR3 length: 16 residues. V shed 5 bases, J shed 4 bases, and the junction held 13 bases outside the gene matches. Written as DNA, the CDR3 is TGTGCCAGCAGCGCCCCTCTGCGCGGGAGGCGGTACGAGCAGTACTTC. It specifies CASSAPLRGRRYEQYF.

The sample holds a few counts of this clone. The chain combines TRBV7-3 with TRBJ1-6; TRBD1 is a possible D gene (5 bases). CDR3 size: 15 residues. V shed 2 bases and J shed 7 bases, with 12 bases lying between them. Looked up from germline, CDR1 is SGHTA and CDR2 is FQGTGA. CDR3 coding DNA: TGTGCCAGCAGCTTAGGTGGCAGGGTAAATTCACCCCTCCACTTT. Translated, it gives CASSLGGRVNSPLHF.

The rearrangement joins TRBV6-6 to TRBJ2-7, with D uncertain. V shed 3 bases and J shed 3 bases, with 9 bases lying between them. This CDR3 contains 13 residues. In germline, CDR1 is MNHNY, CDR2 SVGAGI (reference sequence). Here the CDR3 reads CASSYNDHYEQYF. DNA of the CDR3: TGTGCCAGCAGTTATAACGATCACTACGAGCAGTACTTC.

The chain links TRBV6-6 to TRBJ1-5, with 9 nucleotides matching TRBD1. With V trimmed by 4 bases and J by 3 bases, 4 bases remained unmatched. From germline, CDR1 is MNHNY and CDR2 SVGAGI (reference sequence). This CDR3 contains 15 residues. CDR3 sequence (DNA): TGTGCCAGCAGTTTGGGGACAGGGATCAATCAGCCCCAGCATTTT. This encodes CASSLGTGINQPQHF.

The chain employs TRBV29-1 and TRBJ1-1; D gene unclear. Germline assignment: CDR1 SQVTM and CDR2 ANQGSEA. The CDR3 loop spans 10 amino acids. V was clipped by 6 bases and J by 5 bases, with 7 bases between them. The CDR3 sequence is CSVGRTEAFF. The CDR3 nucleotides read TGCAGCGTCGGGAGGACTGAAGCTTTCTTT.

The chain combines TRBV19 with TRBJ1-2; a possible D gene is TRBD1 (5 bases). With 7 bases removed from V and 13 bases from J, the gap between germline ends came to 22 bases. This CDR3 contains 13 residues. Germline CDR1 reads LNHDA; CDR2 reads SQIVND (reference sequence). The CDR3, as DNA: TGTGCCAGTACCCTGGACCCGGGGCTCGCTCCCACCTTC. It codes for CASTLDPGLAPTF. Variable domain in full (rest from reference TRBV19 and TRBJ1-2): DGGITQSPKYLFRKEGQNVTLSCEQNLNHDAMYWYRQDPGQGLRLIYYSQIVNDFQKGDIAEGYSVSREKKESFPLTVTSAQKNPTAFYLCASTLDPGLAPTFGSGTRLTVV.